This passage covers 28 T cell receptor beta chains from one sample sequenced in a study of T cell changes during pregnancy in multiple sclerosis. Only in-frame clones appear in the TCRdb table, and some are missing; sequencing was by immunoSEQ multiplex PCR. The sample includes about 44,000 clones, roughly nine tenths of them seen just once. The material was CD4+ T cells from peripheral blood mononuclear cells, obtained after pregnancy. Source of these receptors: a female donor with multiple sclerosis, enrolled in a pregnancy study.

The CDR3, as DNA: TGTGCCAGCAGTAAACAGGGCATGAACACTGAAGCTTTCTTT. Translating it yields CASSKQGMNTEAFF. V is TRBV11-2 and J is TRBJ1-1; D is perhaps TRBD1 (6 bases). This CDR3 is built from 14 residues. The germline V and J ends were trimmed by 6 bases and 0 bases, with 11 bases remaining between them. Per the germline V gene, CDR1 is SGHAT and CDR2 is FQNNGV.

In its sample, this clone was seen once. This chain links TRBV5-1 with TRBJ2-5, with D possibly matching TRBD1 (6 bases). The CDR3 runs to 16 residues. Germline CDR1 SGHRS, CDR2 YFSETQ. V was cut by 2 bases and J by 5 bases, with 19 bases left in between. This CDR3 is CASSFKPEGVGETQYF. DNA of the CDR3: TGCGCCAGCAGCTTTAAACCAGAGGGGGTTGGGGAGACCCAGTACTTC.

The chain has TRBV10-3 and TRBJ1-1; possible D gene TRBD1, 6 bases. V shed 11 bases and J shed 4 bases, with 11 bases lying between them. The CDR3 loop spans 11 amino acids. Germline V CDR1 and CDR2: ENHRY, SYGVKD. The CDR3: CAAQGFTEAFF. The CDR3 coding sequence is TGTGCCGCCCAGGGGTTCACTGAAGCTTTCTTT.

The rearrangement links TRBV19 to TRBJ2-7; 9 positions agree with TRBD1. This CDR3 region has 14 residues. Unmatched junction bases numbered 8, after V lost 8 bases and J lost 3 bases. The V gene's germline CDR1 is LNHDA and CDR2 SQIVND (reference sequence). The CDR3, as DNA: TGTGCCAGTGGCCCGGGACAGGGCGTCTACGAGCAGTACTTC. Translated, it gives CASGPGQGVYEQYF.

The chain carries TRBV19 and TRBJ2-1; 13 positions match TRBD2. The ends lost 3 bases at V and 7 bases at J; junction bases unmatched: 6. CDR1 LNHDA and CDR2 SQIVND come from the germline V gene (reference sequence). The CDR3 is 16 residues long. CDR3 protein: CASSIVLAGGMNEQFF. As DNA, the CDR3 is TGTGCCAGTAGTATCGTACTAGCGGGAGGGATGAATGAGCAGTTCTTC.

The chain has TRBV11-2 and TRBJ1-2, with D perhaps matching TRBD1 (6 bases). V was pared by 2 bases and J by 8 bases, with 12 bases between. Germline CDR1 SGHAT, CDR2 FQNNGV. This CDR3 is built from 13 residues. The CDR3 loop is CASSLFRGMGYTF. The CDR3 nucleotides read TGTGCCAGCAGCTTATTCAGGGGAATGGGCTACACCTTC.

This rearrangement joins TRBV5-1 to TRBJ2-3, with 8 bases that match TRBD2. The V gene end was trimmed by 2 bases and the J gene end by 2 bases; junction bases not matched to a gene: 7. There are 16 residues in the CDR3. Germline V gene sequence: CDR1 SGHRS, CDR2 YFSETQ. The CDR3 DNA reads TGCGCCAGCAGCTTAGGGACTAGGAGGACCACAGATACGCAGTATTTT. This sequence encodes CASSLGTRRTTDTQYF.

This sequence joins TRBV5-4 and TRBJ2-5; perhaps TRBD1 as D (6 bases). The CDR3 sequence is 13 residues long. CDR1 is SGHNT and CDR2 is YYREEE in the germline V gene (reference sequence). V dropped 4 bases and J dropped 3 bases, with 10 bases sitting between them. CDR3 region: CASSPGQKETQYF. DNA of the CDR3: TGTGCCAGCAGCCCCGGACAGAAAGAGACCCAGTACTTC.

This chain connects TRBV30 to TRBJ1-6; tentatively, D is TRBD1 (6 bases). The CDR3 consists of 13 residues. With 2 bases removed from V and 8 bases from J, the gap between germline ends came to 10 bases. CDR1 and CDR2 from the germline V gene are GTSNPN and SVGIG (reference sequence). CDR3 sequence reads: CAWSNRVDSPLHF. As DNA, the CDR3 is TGTGCCTGGAGTAACAGGGTGGATTCACCCCTCCACTTT.

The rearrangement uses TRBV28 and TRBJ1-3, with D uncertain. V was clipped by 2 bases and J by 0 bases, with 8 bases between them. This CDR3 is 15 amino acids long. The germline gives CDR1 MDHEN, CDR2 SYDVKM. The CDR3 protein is CASSLTTASGNTIYF. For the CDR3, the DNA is TGTGCCAGCAGTTTAACCACAGCCTCTGGAAACACCATATATTTT.

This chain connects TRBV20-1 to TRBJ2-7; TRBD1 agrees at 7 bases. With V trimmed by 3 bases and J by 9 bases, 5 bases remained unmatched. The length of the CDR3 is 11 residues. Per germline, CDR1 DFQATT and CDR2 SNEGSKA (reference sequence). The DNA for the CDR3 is TGCAGTGCTAGTTACAGGGGCGGGCAGTACTTC. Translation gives CSASYRGGQYF.

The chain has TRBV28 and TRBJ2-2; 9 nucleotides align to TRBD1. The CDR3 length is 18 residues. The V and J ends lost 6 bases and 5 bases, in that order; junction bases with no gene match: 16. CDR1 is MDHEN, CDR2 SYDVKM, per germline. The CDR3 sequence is CASSRTGVAGSGTGELFF. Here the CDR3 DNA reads TGTGCCAGCAGCCGGACAGGGGTTGCGGGGAGTGGGACCGGGGAGCTGTTTTTT.

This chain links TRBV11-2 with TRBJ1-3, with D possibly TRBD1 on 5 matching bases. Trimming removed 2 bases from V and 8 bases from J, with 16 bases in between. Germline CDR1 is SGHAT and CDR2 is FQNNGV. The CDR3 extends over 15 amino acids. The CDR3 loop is CASSLTSGTGDTIYF. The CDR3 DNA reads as TGTGCCAGCAGCTTAACATCCGGGACGGGGGACACCATATATTTT.

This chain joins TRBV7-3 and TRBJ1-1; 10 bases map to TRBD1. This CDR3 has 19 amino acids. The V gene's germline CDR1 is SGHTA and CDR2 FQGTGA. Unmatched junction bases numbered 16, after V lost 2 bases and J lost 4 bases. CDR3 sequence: CASSLESRQGAFIGTEAFF. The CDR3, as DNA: TGTGCCAGCAGCTTAGAATCCCGACAGGGGGCGTTTATAGGCACTGAAGCTTTCTTT.

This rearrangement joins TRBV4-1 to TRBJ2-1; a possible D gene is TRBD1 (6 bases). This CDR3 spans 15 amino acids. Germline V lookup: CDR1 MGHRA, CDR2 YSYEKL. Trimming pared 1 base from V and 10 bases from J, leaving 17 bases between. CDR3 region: CASSQAPTGRREQFF. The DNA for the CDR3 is TGCGCCAGCAGCCAAGCCCCAACAGGGCGGCGGGAGCAGTTCTTC.

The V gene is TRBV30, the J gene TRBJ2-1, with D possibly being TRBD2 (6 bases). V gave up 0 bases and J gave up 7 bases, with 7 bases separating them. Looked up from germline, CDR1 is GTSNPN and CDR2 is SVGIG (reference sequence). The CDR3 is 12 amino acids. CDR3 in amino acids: CAWSVEGNEQFF. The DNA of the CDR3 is TGTGCCTGGAGTGTGGAGGGGAATGAGCAGTTCTTC.

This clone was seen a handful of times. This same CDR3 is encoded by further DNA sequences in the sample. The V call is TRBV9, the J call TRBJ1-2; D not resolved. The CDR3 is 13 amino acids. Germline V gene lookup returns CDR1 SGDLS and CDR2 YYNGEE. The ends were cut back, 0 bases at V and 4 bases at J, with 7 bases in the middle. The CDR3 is CASSVVHGYGYTF. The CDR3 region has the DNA TGTGCCAGCAGCGTAGTGCACGGCTATGGCTACACCTTC.

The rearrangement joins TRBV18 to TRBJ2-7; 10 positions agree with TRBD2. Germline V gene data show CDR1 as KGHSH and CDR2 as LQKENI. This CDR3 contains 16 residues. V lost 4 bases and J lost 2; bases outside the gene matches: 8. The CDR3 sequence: CASSLTGLARPYEQYF. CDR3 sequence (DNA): TGTGCCAGCTCACTTACGGGACTAGCGCGGCCCTACGAGCAGTACTTC.

The CDR3 sequence: CASSPSTGYQPQHF. The CDR3 nucleotides read TGTGCCAGCAGTCCCTCGACAGGGTATCAGCCCCAGCATTTT. V usage is TRBV28 and J usage is TRBJ1-5; 7 nucleotides agree with TRBD1. The CDR3 is 14 residues long. After removal of 5 bases from V and 5 bases from J, the junction contained 6 bases not matched to a gene. CDR1 is MDHEN and CDR2 is SYDVKM in the germline V gene.

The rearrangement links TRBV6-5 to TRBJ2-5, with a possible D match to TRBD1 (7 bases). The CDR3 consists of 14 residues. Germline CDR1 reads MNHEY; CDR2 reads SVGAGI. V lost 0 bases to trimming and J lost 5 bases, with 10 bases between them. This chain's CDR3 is CASSYSTGRETQYF. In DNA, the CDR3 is TGTGCCAGCAGTTACTCGACAGGGAGGGAGACCCAGTACTTC.

CDR3 coding DNA: TGCGCCAGCAGCTCGGAGCTGGGACTAGCGGAACCCTACGAGCAGTACTTC. Translation: CASSSELGLAEPYEQYF. The genes are TRBV5-1 and TRBJ2-7; the match to TRBD2 covers 11 bases. J was trimmed by 2 bases and V by 3 bases; bases with no gene match: 10. CDR3 length: 17 amino acids. From germline, CDR1 is SGHRS and CDR2 YFSETQ.

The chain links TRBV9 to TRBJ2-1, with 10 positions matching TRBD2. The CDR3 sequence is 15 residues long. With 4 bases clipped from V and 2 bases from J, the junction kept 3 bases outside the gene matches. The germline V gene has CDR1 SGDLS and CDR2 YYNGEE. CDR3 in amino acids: CASSPTSGTYNEQFF. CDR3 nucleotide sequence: TGTGCCAGCAGCCCCACTAGCGGGACCTACAATGAGCAGTTCTTC.

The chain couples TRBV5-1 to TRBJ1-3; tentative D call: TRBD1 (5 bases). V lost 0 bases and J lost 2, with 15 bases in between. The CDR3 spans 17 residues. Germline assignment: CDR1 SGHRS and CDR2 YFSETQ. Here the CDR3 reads CASSLDQGTFTGNTIYF. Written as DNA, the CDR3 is TGCGCCAGCAGCTTGGATCAGGGTACTTTCACTGGAAACACCATATATTTT.

This chain's CDR3 is CASGQGSMNTEAFF. The CDR3 DNA reads as TGTGCCAGCGGTCAGGGCTCCATGAACACTGAAGCTTTCTTT. The rearrangement joins TRBV2 to TRBJ1-1; possibly TRBD1 for D (5 bases). Trimming took 8 bases from V and 0 from J, leaving 13 bases between them. The CDR3 runs 14 residues. Per the germline V gene, CDR1 is SNHLY and CDR2 is FYNNEI.

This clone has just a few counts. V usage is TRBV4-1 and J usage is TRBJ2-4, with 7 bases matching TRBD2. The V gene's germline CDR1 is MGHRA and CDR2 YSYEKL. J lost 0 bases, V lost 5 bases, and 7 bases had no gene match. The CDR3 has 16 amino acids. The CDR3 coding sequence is TGCGCCAGCAGCGGACTAGGGTTTCTAGCCAAAAACATTCAGTACTTC. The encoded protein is CASSGLGFLAKNIQYF.

The CDR3 nucleotides read TGCGCCAGCAGTGTCAAGTACGGAGAGACCCAGTACTTC. Amino acid sequence: CASSVKYGETQYF. This chain connects TRBV10-2 to TRBJ2-5; D ambiguous. Per the germline V gene, CDR1 is WSHSY and CDR2 is SAAADI. CDR3 size: 13 residues. V shed 4 bases and J shed 4 bases, with 10 bases lying between them.

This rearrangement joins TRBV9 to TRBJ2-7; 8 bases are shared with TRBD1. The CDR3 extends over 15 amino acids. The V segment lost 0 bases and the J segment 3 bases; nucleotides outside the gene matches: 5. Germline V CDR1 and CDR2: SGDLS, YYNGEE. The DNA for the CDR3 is TGTGCCAGCAGCGTAGAGGCACAGGGGGTCTACGAGCAGTACTTC. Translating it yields CASSVEAQGVYEQYF.

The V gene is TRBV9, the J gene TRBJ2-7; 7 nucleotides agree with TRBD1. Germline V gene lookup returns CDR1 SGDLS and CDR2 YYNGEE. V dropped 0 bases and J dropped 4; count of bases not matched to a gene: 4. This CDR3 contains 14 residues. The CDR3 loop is CASSVGDSLYEQYF. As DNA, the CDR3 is TGTGCCAGCAGCGTAGGGGACAGCCTATACGAGCAGTACTTC.